This TCR beta chain comes out of a study of blood T cell repertoires in COVID-19. As handled by the study authors: How many nucleated cells were present was estimated from reference gene primer amplification. This table comes from immunoSEQ multiplex PCR, and its TCRdb copy is limited to in-frame clones, with some not included. V and J calls and clone size are copied from that table; D and trimming were computed from the DNA. The table records 50,000 to 70,000 clones, under 80% of them present only once. The germline gives CDR1 MNHEY, CDR2 SVGEGT. V lost 4 bases, J lost 2 bases, and 8 bases lay in between. The CDR3 extends over 13 amino acids.

The sequence derives from a human donor in a cohort sampled during active COVID-19. The sample consisted of peripheral blood. V and J are TRBV6-2 or TRBV6-3 and TRBJ1-2, with D possibly being TRBD1 (6 bases). The CDR3 sequence is CASSSQGNYGYTF. In DNA form, the CDR3 reads TGTGCCAGCAGTTCTCAGGGGAACTATGGCTACACCTTC.